This T cell receptor beta chain was identified in a study of breast tumors, draining lymph nodes, adjacent tissues. General study findings and limits: Tumor T cell lymph node origin was a supported hypothesis, not proven. Findings are consistent with lymph node origin and intratumoral expansion of most tumor T cells. Compared with lymph nodes, tumors were less diverse; compared with nontumor tissue, more.

MiXCR was run by TCRdb on the multiplex PCR reads, yielding one entry per CDR3 protein. Altogether approximately 230,000 distinct CDR3 sequences are present, 34% being singletons, with the ten largest covering 3% to 4%. This clonotype occurred a few times. Its target is not known. Breast cancer patients provided tissue from their axillary draining lymph nodes. The CDR3 runs to 17 residues. Germline V CDR1 and CDR2: MNHEY, SMNVEV (reference sequence). V gave up 3 bases and J gave up 2 bases, with 20 bases separating them. The specimen sequenced was axillary lymph node tissue. V usage is TRBV27 and J usage is TRBJ2-7; D may correspond to TRBD1 or TRBD2 (6 bases each). This receptor was identified in a female donor with breast cancer. Some clones in this sample may be carry-over from other donors' samples. CDR3 protein: CASSFSRGGQKTYEQYF. Written as DNA, the CDR3 is TGTGCCAGCAGTTTCTCCCGAGGGGGGCAGAAAACCTACGAGCAGTACTTC.